Sequencing of this T cell receptor (beta chain) was carried out in a study of T cells in Graves' hyperthyroidism and ophthalmopathy. RNA transcripts served as the template for amplifying TCR beta CDR3 regions. With the HTBI primer set, the TCR CDR3 went through a first round of RT-PCR. TCRdb re-derived calls from the multiplex PCR reads in MiXCR, one entry per CDR3 protein. This table holds about 300,000 distinct CDR3 sequences, approximately 18% found once. The CDR3 covers 14 residues. The J segment lost 10 bases and the V segment lost 5 bases, leaving 11 bases of the junction unmatched. Germline lookup yields CDR1 SGHAT and CDR2 FQNNGV. This clonotype was seen repeatedly, ten times or more. Used for diagnoses were clinical symptoms, serum thyroxine and TRAb, thyroid ultrasound and orbital computed tomography.

The TCR was taken from a man in his fifties with Graves' ophthalmopathy. What was sequenced was blood. V is TRBV11-2 and J is TRBJ2-1; TRBD1 agrees at 7 bases. CDR3 nucleotides: TGTGCCAGCAGCATAAACAACAGGGGCGGCGAGCAGTTCTTC. This translates into CASSINNRGGEQFF.